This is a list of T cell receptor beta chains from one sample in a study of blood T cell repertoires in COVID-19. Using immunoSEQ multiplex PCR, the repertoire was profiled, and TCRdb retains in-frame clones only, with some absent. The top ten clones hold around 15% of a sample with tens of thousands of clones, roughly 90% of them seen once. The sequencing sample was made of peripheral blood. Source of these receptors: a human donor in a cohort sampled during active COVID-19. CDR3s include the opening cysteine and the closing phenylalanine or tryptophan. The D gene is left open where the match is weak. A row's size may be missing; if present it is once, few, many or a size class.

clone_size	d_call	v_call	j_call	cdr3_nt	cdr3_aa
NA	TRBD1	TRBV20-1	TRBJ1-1	TGCAGTGCTAGTTTGGGACAGGGGAGGACTGAAGCTTTCTTT	CSASLGQGRTEAFF
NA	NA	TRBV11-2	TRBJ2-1	TGTGCCAGCAGCTCCCCGTGGACAGCATTGCTCTCCTACAATGAGCAGTTCTTC	CASSSPWTALLSYNEQFF
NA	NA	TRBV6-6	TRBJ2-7	TGTGCCAGCAGTTACGTCAACTCCTACGAGCAGTACTTC	CASSYVNSYEQYF
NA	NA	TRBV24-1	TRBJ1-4	TGTGCCACCCGGGACGGGGGGAAGGAAAAACTGTTTTTT	CATRDGGKEKLFF
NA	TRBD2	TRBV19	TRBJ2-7	TGTGCCAGTAGCGAGACTAGCGGGGGGAACTACGAGCAGTACTTC	CASSETSGGNYEQYF
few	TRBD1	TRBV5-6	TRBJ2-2	TGTGCCAGCAGCTTGGGCGGGGACAGGGGGCATACCGGGGAGCTGTTTTTT	CASSLGGDRGHTGELFF
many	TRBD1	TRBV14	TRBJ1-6	TGTGCCAGCAGCCAGCAGCCCGGGACAGTAAATTCACCCCTCCACTTT	CASSQQPGTVNSPLHF
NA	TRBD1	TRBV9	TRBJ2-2	TGTGCCAGCAGCGTACGACAGGGGCCGAACACCGGGGAGCTGTTTTTT	CASSVRQGPNTGELFF
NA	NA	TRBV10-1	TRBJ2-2	TGCGCCAGCAGCGAAGTGGGGCCCAACACCGGGGAGCTGTTTTTT	CASSEVGPNTGELFF
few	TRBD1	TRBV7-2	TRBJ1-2	TGTGCCAGCAGCTTAGCGCGACAGGGTGACTACACCTTC	CASSLARQGDYTF
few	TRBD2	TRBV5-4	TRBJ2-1	TGTGCCAGCAGCTTGGGGAGCGGGGGCCTCTACAATGAGCAGTTCTTC	CASSLGSGGLYNEQFF
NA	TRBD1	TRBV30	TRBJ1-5	TGTGCCTGGACCCAAGCCGGGACAGGCCCGCGGGGGCCCCAGCATTTT	CAWTQAGTGPRGPQHF
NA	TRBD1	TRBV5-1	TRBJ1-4	TGCGCCAGCAGCTCCCAGGGGGTAAATGAAAAACTGTTTTTT	CASSSQGVNEKLFF
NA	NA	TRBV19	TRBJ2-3	TGTGCCAGTAGGAAAAGGGACTCAACTAGCACAGATACGCAGTATTTT	CASRKRDSTSTDTQYF
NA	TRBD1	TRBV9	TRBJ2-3	TGTGCCAGCAGCTCTCGACAGGGTAGCACAGATACGCAGTATTTT	CASSSRQGSTDTQYF
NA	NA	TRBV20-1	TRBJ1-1	TGCAGTGCTAGTGGTAAAGGGGGTAACACTGAAGCTTTCTTT	CSASGKGGNTEAFF
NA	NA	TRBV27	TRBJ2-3	TGTGCCAGCCGAGGGCTGGGGTCAGATACGCAGTATTTT	CASRGLGSDTQYF
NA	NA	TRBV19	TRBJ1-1	TGTGCCAGTAGTATCCAGGCCTCAGGGCGGGGCACTGAAGCTTTCTTT	CASSIQASGRGTEAFF
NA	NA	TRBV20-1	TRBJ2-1	TGCAGTGCTAGACCAGGAACAGGGCAGTTCTTC	CSARPGTGQFF
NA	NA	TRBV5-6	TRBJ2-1	TGTGCCAGCACTCCGGAGGAGCGGCCCTACAATGAGCAGTTCTTC	CASTPEERPYNEQFF
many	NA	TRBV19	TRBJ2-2	TGTGCCAGTTCCTCTCCTGGAGTGAACACCGGGGAGCTGTTTTTT	CASSSPGVNTGELFF
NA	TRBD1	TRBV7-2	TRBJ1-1	TGTGCCAGCAGACGCGACAGGGTAACTGAAGCTTTCTTT	CASRRDRVTEAFF
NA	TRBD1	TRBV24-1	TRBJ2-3	TGTGCCACCAGTGAAGGACAGGGCGGCACAGATACGCAGTATTTT	CATSEGQGGTDTQYF
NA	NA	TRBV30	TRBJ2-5	TGTGCCTGGAATAGCGGCGCCAGCCAAGAGACCCAGTACTTC	CAWNSGASQETQYF
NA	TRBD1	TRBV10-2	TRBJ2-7	TGCGCCACCACGGGACAGGGACCCTACGAGCAGTACTTC	CATTGQGPYEQYF
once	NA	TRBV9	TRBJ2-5	TGTGCCAGCAGCGTAAGCGCTCAAGAGACCCAGTACTTC	CASSVSAQETQYF
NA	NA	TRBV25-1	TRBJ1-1	TGTGCCAGCAGTGACGGGGTCACTGAAGCTTTCTTT	CASSDGVTEAFF
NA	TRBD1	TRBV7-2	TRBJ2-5	TGTGCCAGCGCGATCACGGGACAGGGGGTTGAGACCCAGTACTTC	CASAITGQGVETQYF
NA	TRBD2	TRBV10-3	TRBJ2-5	TGTGCCATCAGTGCGGGGATTCTAATCGGGACTAGCGGGGGATACCAAGAGACCCAGTACTTC	CAISAGILIGTSGGYQETQYF
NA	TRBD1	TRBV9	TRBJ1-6	TGTGCCAGCAGTGCCACCGGGACAGGGCCTACCTATAATTCACCCCTCCACTTT	CASSATGTGPTYNSPLHF
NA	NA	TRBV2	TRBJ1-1	TGTGCCAGCAGCCCCATCAACACTGAAGCTTTCTTT	CASSPINTEAFF
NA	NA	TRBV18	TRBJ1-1	TGTGCCAGCTCACTCTCGAGTGGGTGGCGACAGAAAAAGAACACTGAAGCTTTCTTT	CASSLSSGWRQKKNTEAFF
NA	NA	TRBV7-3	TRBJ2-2	TGTGCCAGCAGCGGTTCTGGCCGGGAGCTGTTTTTT	CASSGSGRELFF
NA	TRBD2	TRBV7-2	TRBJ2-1	TGTGCCAGCAGCTTAGCGGCGTCAGCGGGGGCCTACTCCTACAATGAGCAGTTCTTC	CASSLAASAGAYSYNEQFF
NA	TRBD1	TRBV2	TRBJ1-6	TGTGCCAGCAGTGCCCGGACAGGGGGCTCACCCCTCCACTTT	CASSARTGGSPLHF
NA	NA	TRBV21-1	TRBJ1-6	TGTGCCAGCAGCAAATGGAACAGGTGGAATTCACCCCTCCACTTT	CASSKWNRWNSPLHF
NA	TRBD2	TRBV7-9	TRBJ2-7	TGTGCCAGCAGCTGGGGGGAAGAGACTAGCGGTTCCTACGAGCAGTACTTC	CASSWGEETSGSYEQYF
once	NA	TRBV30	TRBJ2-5	TGTGCCTGGGCTCTTGGTCGGCAGGGGGGGACCCAGTACTTC	CAWALGRQGGTQYF
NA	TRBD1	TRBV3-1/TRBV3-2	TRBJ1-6	TGTGCCAGCAGCCTCCGGGACAGGGGGCACTCACCCCTCCACTTT	CASSLRDRGHSPLHF
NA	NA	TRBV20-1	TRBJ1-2	TGCAGTGCTAGGACAGACTATGGCTACACCTTC	CSARTDYGYTF
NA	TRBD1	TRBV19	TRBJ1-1	TGTGCCAGTAGAGATCAGGGGGCACGGAACACTGAAGCTTTCTTT	CASRDQGARNTEAFF
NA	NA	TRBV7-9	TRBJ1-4	TGTGCCAGCAGCTTAGCGGAGGTGACGGATGAAAAACTGTTTTTT	CASSLAEVTDEKLFF
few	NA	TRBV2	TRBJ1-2	TGTGCCAGCACCCAAGGGAGAGGGTTCTATGGCTACACCTTC	CASTQGRGFYGYTF
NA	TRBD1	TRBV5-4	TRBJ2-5	TGTGCCAGCCAGGGGGCCGGAGAGACCCAGTACTTC	CASQGAGETQYF
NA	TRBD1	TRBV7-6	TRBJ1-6	TGTGCCAGCAGCTTGGGGACAGGGTGGGATAGTTCACCCCTCCACTTT	CASSLGTGWDSSPLHF
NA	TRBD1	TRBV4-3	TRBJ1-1	TGCGCCAGCAGCCAGGGGACAGCGAACACTGAAGCTTTCTTT	CASSQGTANTEAFF
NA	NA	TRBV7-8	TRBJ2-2	TGTGCCAGCAGCTTAGGACAGTCCACCGGGGAGCTGTTTTTT	CASSLGQSTGELFF
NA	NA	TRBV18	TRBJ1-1	TGTGCCAGCTCGCCCGTTTCAGGGGACACTGAAGCTTTCTTT	CASSPVSGDTEAFF
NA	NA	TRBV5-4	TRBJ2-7	TGTGCCAGCAGCTTGGGGGGGCAGACCTACGAGCAGTACTTC	CASSLGGQTYEQYF